This T cell receptor (beta chain) appears in the sequencing data of a study of graft-versus-host responses after intestinal transplantation. Sequenced by immunoSEQ multiplex PCR; TCRdb stores in-frame clones only, minus some. This sample has tens of thousands of clones; more than 70% occur once, and the top ten carry 2.5%. For this clone: The antigen remains unidentified.

The TCR originated in a human donor who received an intestinal transplant. Sequencing used unstimulated CD8+ T cells sorted from spleen or lymph node cells, obtained before intestinal transplant.

The CDR3 sequence is CASSLDSLTGELFF. The CDR3 DNA reads TGTGCCAGCAGCTTGGACAGTCTCACCGGGGAGCTGTTTTTT. The V gene is TRBV11-2, the J gene TRBJ2-2; tentative D call: TRBD1 (6 bases). CDR1 and CDR2 from the germline V gene are SGHAT and FQNNGV. Trimming took off 3 bases at V and 4 bases at J, with 9 bases between the two ends. The CDR3 length is 14 residues. Supplemented by reference TRBV11-2 and TRBJ2-2, the full variable domain reads EAGVAQSPRYKIIEKRQSVAFWCNPISGHATLYWYQQILGQGPKLLIQFQNNGVVDDSQLPKDRFSAERLKGVDSTLKIQPAKLEDSAVYLCASSLDSLTGELFFGEGSRLTVL.